This T cell receptor beta chain was retrieved from a study of shared clonotypes between healthy human individuals. Study details: Donors had three CD4 naive, three CD4 memory, two CD8 naive and one CD8 memory plate apiece.

The CD4+ fraction was divided into a CD45RA+ naive subset and a CD45RA-negative memory subset. This clone was detected a few times. Only in-frame clones appear in the TCRdb table, and some are missing; sequencing was by immunoSEQ multiplex PCR. Of over a million clones detected, under 80% appear once; the ten largest clones hold about 1.5%. This CDR3 region has 13 residues. CDR1 and CDR2 (germline): LNHDA, SQIVND (reference sequence). V lost 3 bases and J 1 base, leaving 6 bases between the germline ends. The J gene is TRBJ1-1, the V gene TRBV19; D call uncertain. Material: memory CD4+ T cells sorted from blood. The subset here: CD45RA-negative fraction. The source of this sequence is a man aged 18 to 30 in good health. The CDR3 is CASSIPPNTEAFF. CDR3 sequence (DNA): TGTGCCAGTAGTATCCCTCCGAACACTGAAGCTTTCTTT.